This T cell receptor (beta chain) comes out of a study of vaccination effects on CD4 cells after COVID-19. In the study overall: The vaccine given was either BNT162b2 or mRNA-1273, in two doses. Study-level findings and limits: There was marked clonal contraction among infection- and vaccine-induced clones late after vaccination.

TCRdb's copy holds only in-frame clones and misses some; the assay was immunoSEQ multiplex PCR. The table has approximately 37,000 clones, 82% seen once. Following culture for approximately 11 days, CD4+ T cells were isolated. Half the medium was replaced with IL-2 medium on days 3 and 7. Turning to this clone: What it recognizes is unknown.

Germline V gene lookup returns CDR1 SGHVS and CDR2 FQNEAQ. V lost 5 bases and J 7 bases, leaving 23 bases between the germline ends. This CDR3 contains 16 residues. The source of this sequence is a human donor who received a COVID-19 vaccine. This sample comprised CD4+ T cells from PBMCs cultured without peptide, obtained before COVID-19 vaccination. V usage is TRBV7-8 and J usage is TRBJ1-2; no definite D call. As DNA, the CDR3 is TGTGCCAGCAGCCCCCGAACCCGCGGGAGAATCGGTGGCTACACCTTC. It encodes CASSPRTRGRIGGYTF.